This T cell receptor beta chain was retrieved from a study of T-cell memory formation after mild COVID-19. TCRdb processed the 5' RACE reads anew with MiXCR; each CDR3 protein has one entry. In the table there are 400,000 to 550,000 distinct CDR3 sequences, more than 20% of which are singletons. The CDR3 is 12 amino acids. The germline gives CDR1 KGHSH, CDR2 LQKENI. V was cut by 8 bases and J by 6 bases, with 11 bases left in between. This clonotype was picked up a small number of times. This receptor was taken from an adult woman who had mild COVID-19 (a few samples of this study predate the infection). Cell type and time point are not known. This chain uses TRBV18 with TRBJ2-1; possibly TRBD1 for D (5 bases). Sequences were obtained from PBMCs or a T cell subset sorted from them (not recorded which). As DNA, the CDR3 is TGTGCCAGCACCCAGGGCCCCAATGAGCAGTTCTTC. Its protein is CASTQGPNEQFF.